This is a list of T cell receptor beta chains from one sample in a study of cytomegalovirus exposure and HLA in healthy donors. The repertoire was sequenced with immunoSEQ multiplex PCR; TCRdb's copy has only in-frame clones and lacks some. The sample yields under 130,000 clones, 76% seen once. The sample consisted of PBMCs. These receptors originate from a man between 35 and 55 years old in good health and CMV-seropositive. Each CDR3 is given with its conserved first and last residue. The order of the fields is V gene, J gene, clone size, CDR3 protein. Size tells how often a clone was seen (once, few, many) or the class of an expanded clone, and some rows leave it out.

V gene: TRBV11-2; J gene: TRBJ2-7; clone size: .; CDR3 protein: CASSLQYEQYF
V gene: TRBV10-3; J gene: TRBJ2-1; clone size: few; CDR3 protein: CAISESRLAYNEQFF
V gene: TRBV30; J gene: TRBJ1-2; clone size: once; CDR3 protein: CAWSYQASGYTF
V gene: TRBV19; J gene: TRBJ1-5; clone size: .; CDR3 protein: CATNGQGIQSQHF
V gene: TRBV7-9; J gene: TRBJ2-1; clone size: once; CDR3 protein: CASRDGSSYNEQFF
V gene: TRBV6-5; J gene: TRBJ2-6; clone size: .; CDR3 protein: CASSSLAGYGANVLTF
V gene: TRBV7-9; J gene: TRBJ2-5; clone size: .; CDR3 protein: CASSLAAETQYF
V gene: TRBV27; J gene: TRBJ1-4; clone size: .; CDR3 protein: CASSPWTAPNEKLFF
V gene: TRBV28; J gene: TRBJ1-6; clone size: .; CDR3 protein: CASSVTGSANSPLHF
V gene: TRBV19; J gene: TRBJ2-7; clone size: .; CDR3 protein: CASSLRTSGSYEQYF
V gene: TRBV10-3; J gene: TRBJ1-4; clone size: .; CDR3 protein: CAISDGTGPNEKLFF
V gene: TRBV5-1; J gene: TRBJ1-4; clone size: .; CDR3 protein: CASSFEGGNEKLFF
V gene: TRBV5-1; J gene: TRBJ2-1; clone size: .; CDR3 protein: CASSLDSGNEQFF
V gene: TRBV18; J gene: TRBJ1-6; clone size: .; CDR3 protein: CASSFTGTDNSPLHF
V gene: TRBV7-8; J gene: TRBJ1-2; clone size: .; CDR3 protein: CASRPQGKKDYGYTF
V gene: TRBV5-1; J gene: TRBJ1-6; clone size: .; CDR3 protein: CATSTTGNGNSPLHF
V gene: TRBV11-2; J gene: TRBJ1-1; clone size: .; CDR3 protein: CASSWGQGYTEAFF
V gene: TRBV27; J gene: TRBJ1-1; clone size: .; CDR3 protein: CASSLTYGTATEAFF